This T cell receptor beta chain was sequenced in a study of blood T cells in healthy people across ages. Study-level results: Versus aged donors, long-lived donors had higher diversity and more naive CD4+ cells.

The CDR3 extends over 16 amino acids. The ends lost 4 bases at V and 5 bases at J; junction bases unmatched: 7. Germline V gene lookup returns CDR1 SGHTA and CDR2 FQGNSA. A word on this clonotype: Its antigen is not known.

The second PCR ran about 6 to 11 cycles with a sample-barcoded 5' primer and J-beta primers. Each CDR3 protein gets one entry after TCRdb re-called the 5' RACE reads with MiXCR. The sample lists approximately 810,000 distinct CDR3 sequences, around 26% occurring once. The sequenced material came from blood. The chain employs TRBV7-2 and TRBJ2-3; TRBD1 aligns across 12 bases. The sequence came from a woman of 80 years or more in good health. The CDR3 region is CASSSGTGGALDTQYF. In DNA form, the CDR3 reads TGTGCCAGCAGCTCTGGGACAGGGGGCGCATTAGATACGCAGTATTTT.